This is a list of T cell receptor beta chains from one sample in a study of chemoradiotherapy in HPV16-positive cancers. Sequencing used immunoSEQ multiplex PCR; TCRdb keeps in-frame clones, though not all of them. The data hold approximately 9,000 clones, with about four fifths observed a single time. Sequences were derived from blood, sampled from a patient who underwent chemoradiotherapy. These receptors came from a human donor with HPV-associated anogenital cancer. Each CDR3 is given with its conserved first and last residue. D genes are given only for firm matches. Clone size is shown for a subset of rows, as once, few, many or a class of expanded clone.

v_gene	j_gene	d_gene	abundance	len	CDR3aa	CDR3nt
TRBV19	TRBJ2-7	.	.	16	CASSTKKTPAAYEQYF	TGTGCCAGTAGTACCAAGAAGACTCCTGCCGCCTACGAGCAGTACTTC
TRBV4-2	TRBJ2-3	TRBD2	.	15	CASSQDRGGTDTQYF	TGTGCCAGCAGCCAAGATCGGGGGGGCACAGATACGCAGTATTTT
TRBV7-2	TRBJ1-2	.	.	14	CASSRSTGAGGYTF	TGTGCCAGCAGTCGATCGACGGGGGCTGGCGGCTACACCTTC
TRBV29-1	TRBJ1-1	.	.	11	CSVDPRGEAFF	TGCAGCGTTGATCCCAGAGGTGAAGCTTTCTTT
TRBV7-2	TRBJ2-5	TRBD2	once	16	CASSLAFSGGPETQYF	TGTGCCAGCAGCTTAGCTTTCTCGGGGGGGCCGGAGACCCAGTACTTC
TRBV19	TRBJ1-2	.	few	12	CASGGYDYGYTF	TGTGCCAGCGGGGGTTACGACTATGGCTACACCTTC
TRBV6-1	TRBJ1-2	.	.	12	CASRGGMRGYTF	TGTGCCAGCAGGGGGGGGATGAGAGGCTACACCTTC
TRBV20-1	TRBJ1-1	.	.	11	CSAQKNTEAFF	TGCAGTGCTCAGAAGAACACTGAAGCTTTCTTT
TRBV5-1	TRBJ2-7	.	once	14	CASSLLPGAYEQYF	TGCGCCAGCAGCTTGCTGCCGGGGGCCTACGAGCAGTACTTC
TRBV16	TRBJ2-7	.	.	14	CASSQRQGSYEQYF	TGTGCCAGCAGCCAAAGGCAGGGCTCCTACGAGCAGTACTTC
TRBV28	TRBJ1-5	.	.	14	CASSFRSGNQPQHF	TGTGCCAGCAGTTTCAGGTCGGGCAATCAGCCCCAGCATTTT
TRBV28	TRBJ1-5	.	.	13	CASSWTENQPQHF	TGTGCCAGCAGTTGGACGGAGAATCAGCCCCAGCATTTT
TRBV27	TRBJ2-7	TRBD2	.	16	CASSPTSAGGSYEQYF	TGTGCCAGCAGTCCGACCTCAGCGGGGGGGTCCTACGAGCAGTACTTC
TRBV19	TRBJ1-1	.	few	15	CASSHLPTENTEAFF	TGTGCCAGTAGTCATCTCCCGACAGAGAACACTGAAGCTTTCTTT
TRBV6-1	TRBJ2-5	TRBD2	.	15	CASSGLAGGQETQYF	TGTGCCAGCAGTGGACTAGCGGGGGGGCAAGAGACCCAGTACTTC
TRBV9	TRBJ1-3	.	.	14	CASSVQSSGNTIYF	TGTGCCAGCAGCGTACAGAGCTCTGGAAACACCATATATTTT
TRBV2	TRBJ2-2	.	.	13	CASMSGPAGELFF	TGTGCCAGCATGTCAGGGCCGGCCGGGGAGCTGTTTTTT
TRBV7-2	TRBJ1-2	.	.	14	CASSAYKGLYGYTF	TGTGCCAGCAGCGCCTATAAGGGACTCTATGGCTACACCTTC
TRBV28	TRBJ2-7	.	.	12	CASLGNSYEQYF	TGTGCCAGCCTGGGAAACTCCTACGAGCAGTACTTC
TRBV6-5	TRBJ2-2	TRBD1	.	15	CASSSYDRVGGELFF	TGTGCCAGCAGTTCCTACGACAGGGTGGGCGGGGAGCTGTTTTTT
TRBV6-1	TRBJ1-1	.	.	15	CASSEPFGKNTEAFF	TGTGCCAGCAGTGAACCGTTCGGGAAGAACACTGAAGCTTTCTTT
TRBV27	TRBJ2-7	.	.	13	CASSRKQGSEQYF	TGTGCCAGCAGCCGCAAACAGGGTAGCGAGCAGTACTTC